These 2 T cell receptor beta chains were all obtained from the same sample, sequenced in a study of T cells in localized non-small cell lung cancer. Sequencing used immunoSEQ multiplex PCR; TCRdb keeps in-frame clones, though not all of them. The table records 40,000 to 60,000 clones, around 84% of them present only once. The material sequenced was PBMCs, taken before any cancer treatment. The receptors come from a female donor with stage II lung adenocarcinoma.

For the CDR3, the DNA is TGTGCCAGCAGTTCTACAGGATTCTATAGCAATCAGCCCCAGCATTTT. Its translation is CASSSTGFYSNQPQHF. J is TRBJ1-5 and V is TRBV6-5; weak D call: TRBD1 (5 bases). V lost 4 bases to trimming and J lost 0 bases, with 13 bases between them. This CDR3 contains 16 residues. Germline V gene data show CDR1 as MNHEY and CDR2 as SVGAGI.

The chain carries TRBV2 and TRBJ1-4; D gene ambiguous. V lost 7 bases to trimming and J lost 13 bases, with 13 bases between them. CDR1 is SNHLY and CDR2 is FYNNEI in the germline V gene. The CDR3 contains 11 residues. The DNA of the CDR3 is TGTGCCAGCAAGGTCGGGAAGGGACTGTTTTTT. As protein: CASKVGKGLFF.